This T cell receptor (beta chain) derives from a study of cytomegalovirus exposure and HLA in healthy donors (dated by TCRdb to about 2017). Concerning the study at large: An earlier analysis of roughly 630 of the donors reported approximately 300 Gb of sequence data and about 100 million unique TCR beta sequences from 150 million to 200 million T cells. Class I and class II HLA loci were covered by the typing at four-digit resolution. To predict cytomegalovirus infection status, the study combined high-throughput TCR immunosequencing, statistical association of individual TCRs with disease status, and machine learning. Besides the first cohort of around 700 subjects, a separate validation cohort made up of over 95 different subjects was used. The study aimed to test whether signatures of past pathogen exposure could be identified by cataloging public T cell receptors. To decide whether each TCR beta V gene segment behaved as functional or pseudogenic, an earlier analysis of nearly 600 of the donors relied on high-throughput TCR beta sequencing. The later analysis used no new phenotypic data to find candidate immune exposures, relying instead on TCR beta sequences and their occurrence across donors. Typing coverage varied by locus: 629-630 donors for A, B, C, DRB1 and DQB1; roughly 500 for DQA1; over 600 for DPA1; approximately 490 for DPB1. In a later analysis, previously published TCR beta repertoires from about 640 donors were re-analyzed and high-resolution HLA genotyping was added so that TCR occurrence patterns could be studied. The study used immunosequencing to profile the T cell repertoires of some 600 subjects and linked those repertoires to cytomegalovirus serostatus. Roughly five DR-DQ haplotypes were handled as single units for association and clustering, since linkage in the cohort was strong. An early release covering roughly 580 HLA-typed donors comprised about 300 gigabases of sequencing data and around 80 million unique TCR sequences. Among about 390 genotyped donors of the cohort, an average of roughly 240,000 unique TCR beta nucleotide sequences were sequenced per donor, 15% to 20% of them non-productive. All discovery cohort repertoires had been generated using a single sequencing platform. The genetic ancestry cluster associated with self-reported Caucasian donors included 80% to 90% of the roughly 360 genotyped donors. Genome-wide SNP genotypes for about 65% of the roughly 700 donors were used in a later genetic analysis, which treated that subset as a discovery cohort. Donor age, sex, ethnicity and CMV serostatus were collected together with the repertoire data.

Points the paper makes about the study in general: Correlated functional status among segregating V segments might reflect linkage disequilibrium, but an unknown experimental factor could not be ruled out. An association between a missense DCLRE1C variant and V-gene and J-gene trimming of TCR beta chains was found in a later genetic analysis and replicated in an independent cohort. Some IMGT-functional V segments, including TRBV6-2 and TRBV6-3, could not be told apart with the 87-base-pair reads, so those segments were excluded. Most TCR sequences were seen in very few donors, while some public TCRs were found in many individuals. Only TCR beta chains were sequenced in this cohort, and the absence of alpha or paired-chain data limited detectable features. In a later analysis, the rate of TCR association differed among HLA loci, with DRB1 alleles having the most associated TCRs and HLA-C alleles having the fewest. Because HLA typing was missing for some donors at each locus, association tests included only the typed subset. Sequencing depth was assumed to be roughly uniform across donors in the presence/absence analyses, though that assumption may not hold. In an earlier analysis of around 600 of the donors, most TCR beta V segments appeared in productive rearrangements about 87% or about 30% of the time, broadly matching IMGT annotations. It was suggested by the authors that the approach could potentially be generalized to other disease states and immunological phenotypes. Because counts were too low, 15 to 20 rarely observed V segments, including chromosome 9 orphons, were excluded from the earlier analysis of 587 of the donors. In a later analysis, most CMV-associated TCR beta chains were found to appear HLA-restricted, with HLA associations seemingly driven largely by CMV exposure. A cluster of highly shared sequence variants was judged likely to be a technical artifact of the sequencing pipeline. Strong co-occurrence of HLA alleles, especially DR and DQ, made assigning TCR associations to individual alleles difficult. Compared with the roughly 710-donor mean, donors in an Asian-associated ancestry cluster had fewer N-insertions in productive TCRs, according to a later genetic analysis. A few of the identified cytomegalovirus-associated TCR beta chains were confirmed in vitro to be specific for cytomegalovirus antigens. A further reported finding was that TCR beta sequences accurately predicted the HLA-A and HLA-B alleles for most subjects in the first cohort. The only immune exposure information available for the cohort was CMV serostatus. Cytomegalovirus status was reported to be diagnosed by the classifier with high specificity and sensitivity in both the original and validation cohorts. A later analysis reported that several top co-occurrence clusters appeared linked to parvovirus B19, influenza, CMV and Epstein-Barr virus. At a false discovery rate of 0.05, a later analysis linked some 18,000 TCR beta sequences to specific HLA alleles. Compared with equally common non-associated chains, HLA-associated TCR beta chains in a later analysis were more clonally expanded and had lower generation probabilities. The study listed approximately 160 TCR beta chains as associated with cytomegalovirus.

In total, about 650 healthy bone marrow donors made up the cohort. At the time of sampling, every cohort member was nominally healthy, though immune exposures that went unrecorded were likely present. The donor tested CMV seronegative, placing the donor among the 300 to 400 seronegative members of the cohort. A peripheral blood sample was provided by each donor, and peripheral blood mononuclear cells were used for TCR beta sequencing. The Qiagen DNeasy Blood Extraction Kit was used to extract genomic DNA from the blood cell samples. The library was obtained by the immunoSEQ multiplex PCR assay. For the multiplex PCR, a mixture combining 60 forward primers for TCR Vbeta segments and 13 reverse primers for TCR Jbeta segments was used. The CDR3 region of rearranged TCR beta genes was amplified from genomic DNA by a multiplex PCR assay. On the Illumina HiSeq System, the amplified TCR beta libraries were sequenced as 87-base-pair reads. The authors processed their data as follows. In a later analysis, tens of millions of unique TCR beta chains were counted across the roughly 670 repertoires, and roughly 11 million of these chains were shared by at least two donors. Raw reads were error-corrected and collapsed into unique sequences by a nearest-neighbor algorithm in which closely related sequences were merged to remove PCR and sequencing errors. To assign V, D and J gene segments, CDR3 sequences were aligned to IMGT reference sequences. Each retained sequence needed at least a six-nucleotide match to both a V gene segment and a J gene segment. Rearrangements were classified as productive when the CDR3 lacked stop codons and remained in frame with V and J, and all other rearrangements were classified as non-productive. Following IMGT convention, CDR3 was defined as the stretch from the second conserved V-encoded cysteine up to the conserved J-encoded phenylalanine. The earlier analysis of more than 450 of the donors excluded sequences that lacked an unambiguous match to a single V gene segment. In an earlier analysis of several hundred of the donors, a V segment was called functional when productive rearrangements were above 56.7%, and segregating when the standard deviation between donors exceeded 5%. To diagnose cytomegalovirus status from the catalog of TCR beta chain sequences, a statistical classification framework was built. In a later analysis, TCR nucleotide sequences were compared against IMGT/GENE-DB human TR gene sequences so that V and J genes could be assigned. A later analysis assigned CDR3 sequences and most-parsimonious VDJ recombination scenarios with the TCRdist pipeline. In a later analysis, each TCR beta chain was defined by its CDR3 amino acid sequence together with its V-gene family, and reads lacking a unique V-gene family were excluded. A later analysis removed 500 to 650 highly shared, low-generation-probability nucleotide sequences to deal with suspected cross-contamination and a sequencing artifact. For each public chain, a later analysis derived a clonal expansion index from normalized ranks of inferred template counts within each repertoire. In a later analysis, generation probabilities were computed using a VDJ recombination model fitted to out-of-frame rearrangements, and the results were checked against IGoR. In a later analysis, hypergeometric tests were used to score TCR-TCR, TCR-HLA and TCR-CMV co-occurrence, with a repertoire-size bias correction applied to TCR pairs. A later analysis estimated false discovery rates by permuting HLA or CMV assignments 20 times. In a later analysis, co-occurring TCRs were grouped with DBSCAN, and TCRdist sequence similarity was added when clustering was performed within HLA-allele-positive subsets. Repertoires with fewer than 30,000 or more than 120,000 public chains were left out of co-occurrence clustering, as were roughly five repertoires with anomalous nucleotide sharing. This is the immuneACCESS table as TCRdb keeps it, with only in-frame sequences that have V and J called. A part of the clones is gone; compared with another copy, unresolved V genes explain less than half, and the rest is unexplained. D and trimming were read from the DNA, whereas the V and J calls and clone size are those reported in that table. The table for this sample lists 100,000 to 130,000 clones; 73% of them were counted only once. Roughly 8% of the sample rests with the top ten.

Its CDR3 holds 14 amino acids, cysteine through phenylalanine. Left in the record is the CDR3 DNA by itself, 42 bases read in frame from the first base. CDR1 and CDR2, per the germline V gene (reference sequence), are MNHEY and SMNVEV. Deletion took 6 bases off V and 5 bases off J, with a span of 16 bases between the germline ends. This clone appeared once. Its antigen has not been determined. No per-base quality is available; no much larger clone lies one base away. The V and J segments used are TRBV27 and TRBJ2-5; tentative D gene TRBD2, with 6 bases matching. This clonotype was sampled from a man aged 30 to 45 in good health and CMV-seronegative. Material for sequencing was PBMCs. The bases are TGTGCCAGCAGATTGGAGGGGTCTGGGGAGACCCAGTACTTC. This encodes CASRLEGSGETQYF.